This T cell receptor (beta chain) is drawn from a study of OX40 agonist ivuxolimab in advanced cancers. Study results and caveats: Blood T cells, both CD4+ and CD8+, expanded clonally by week 6 at 0.1 to 3.0 mg/kg. Also present in some nonresponders was a low level of normalized T-cell clonal expansion.

Trimming cost V 0 bases and J 0 bases; bases outside gene matches: 3. The germline V gene has CDR1 GTSNPN and CDR2 SVGIG (reference sequence). The CDR3 extends over 16 amino acids. TCRdb's table, derived via immunoSEQ multiplex PCR, lists solely in-frame clones and lacks some. The table records tens of thousands of clones, 78% of them present only once. Blood sampling was done at baseline, cycle 4 day 1, and cycle 7 day 1. This clone was seen more than once but under ten times. Its target is unknown. The chain is built from TRBV30 and TRBJ2-3, with TRBD2 matching 10 bases. This TCR was sampled from an adult with an advanced solid tumor such as melanoma, head and neck, liver or kidney cancer. This material consisted of CD4+ or CD8+ T cells sorted from blood, taken in a trial of the OX40 agonist ivuxolimab. The CDR3 nucleotides are TGTGCCTGGAGTGTAGGGACTAGCGCTAGCACAGATACGCAGTATTTT. Translation: CAWSVGTSASTDTQYF.